The 13 T cell receptor beta chains presented below share a single source sample, sequenced in a study of T cells in Graves' hyperthyroidism and ophthalmopathy. RNA transcripts were the template for amplifying TCR beta CDR3 regions. The primer set for the first-round RT-PCR of the TCR CDR3 was HTBI. TCRdb processed the multiplex PCR reads anew with MiXCR; each CDR3 protein has one entry. This sample has over 450,000 distinct CDR3 sequences; roughly 18% occur once, and the top ten carry approximately 15%. Sequenced material: blood. These receptors originate from a woman in her late teens or twenties with Graves' ophthalmopathy.

This clonotype occurred once. This rearrangement joins TRBV7-9 to TRBJ1-2; D ambiguous. The germline V gene encodes CDR1 SEHNR and CDR2 FQNEAQ (reference sequence). Between the trimmed V and J ends, which lost 1 base and 4 bases, there was a span of 10 bases. The CDR3 extends over 14 amino acids. Written as DNA, the CDR3 is TGTGCCAGCAGCTTAGTGGGCGGCTCCTATGGCTACACCTTC. It yields the protein CASSLVGGSYGYTF.

This clonotype was seen only a few times. A much larger clone differs by one base, so this may be a read error. The chain combines TRBV2 with TRBJ2-3, with D perhaps TRBD2 (6 bases). CDR1 is SNHLY, CDR2 FYNNEI, per germline. Deletions cut 8 bases from V and 2 bases from J, with 17 bases between. This CDR3 contains 15 residues. This chain's CDR3 is CASGPEGALTDTQYF. In DNA form, the CDR3 reads TGTGCCAGCGGCCCGGAGGGAGCCCTCACAGATACGCAGTATTTT.

The table lists this clonotype with many counts. The CDR3 sequence: CASSSKAVGNYNEQFF. As DNA, the CDR3 is TGTGCCAGCAGTTCTAAAGCAGTCGGAAACTACAATGAGCAGTTCTTC. The rearrangement uses TRBV12-3 or TRBV12-4 and TRBJ2-1; D call uncertain. CDR3 length: 16 residues. V dropped 4 bases and J dropped 3 bases, with 16 bases sitting between them.

The sample holds many counts of this clonotype. The chain recombines TRBV29-1 with TRBJ2-1; D possibly corresponds to TRBD2 (5 bases). The CDR3 has 17 residues. Germline values: CDR1 SQVTM, CDR2 ANQGSEA. Trimming took off 3 bases at V and 7 bases at J, with 25 bases between the two ends. The CDR3 sequence: CSVETPSTGPTGNEQFF. The CDR3 bases are TGCAGCGTTGAGACCCCATCCACCGGACCCACGGGGAATGAGCAGTTCTTC.

The chain combines TRBV28 with TRBJ2-1, with D perhaps TRBD2 (6 bases). This CDR3 is 16 amino acids long. V was shortened by 5 bases and J by 6 bases, with 20 bases between the two germline ends. The germline gives CDR1 MDHEN, CDR2 SYDVKM. CDR3 nucleotides: TGTGCCAGCAGTAAAACCCGGGACTGGACGGGCAATGAGCAGTTCTTC. Amino acids: CASSKTRDWTGNEQFF.

The CDR3 reads CASSYSDGGSSYNSPLHF. Here the CDR3 DNA reads TGTGCCAGCAGTTACTCGGACGGGGGCAGCTCCTATAATTCACCCCTCCACTTT. This chain uses TRBV6-5 with TRBJ1-6, with a weak D call TRBD1 (6 bases). Germline V gene sequence: CDR1 MNHEY, CDR2 SVGAGI. The CDR3 has 18 amino acids. Trimming shortened V by 0 bases and J by 0 bases, and 12 bases separated the two germline ends.

This clonotype was seen ten or more times. For the CDR3, the DNA is TGTGCTAGTGGTTTGACAGATACGCAGTATTTT. Its translation: CASGLTDTQYF. The chain couples TRBV12-5 to TRBJ2-3; D unclear. There are 11 residues in the CDR3. Germline CDR1 and CDR2: LGHNT and FRNRAP. Trimming pared 2 bases from V and 3 bases from J, leaving 0 bases between.

This clonotype was counted only a few times. The chain is built from TRBV20-1 and TRBJ2-3, with 15 bases aligning to TRBD2. The CDR3 totals 19 residues. From germline, CDR1 is DFQATT and CDR2 SNEGSKA (reference sequence). Unmatched junction bases numbered 14, after V lost 5 bases and J lost 2 bases. CDR3 bases: TGCAGTGCTGTTTCTACTAGGACTAGCGGGGGGGTTGACACAGATACGCAGTATTTT. Translated, it gives CSAVSTRTSGGVDTDTQYF.

This clonotype was seen repeatedly, ten times or more. The gene calls are TRBV13 and TRBJ2-7; TRBD2 agrees at 7 bases. Germline trimming cut 4 bases from V and 3 bases from J; bases unmatched to any gene: 3. CDR1 is PRHDT and CDR2 is FYEKMQ in the germline V gene (reference sequence). The CDR3 is 13 residues long. CDR3 DNA sequence: TGTGCCAGCAGCTACCGGACTAGCTACGAGCAGTACTTC. Protein product: CASSYRTSYEQYF.

This clonotype was seen at least ten times. The genes are TRBV6-1 and TRBJ2-3; no clear D gene. V was trimmed by 7 bases and J by 2 bases, leaving 13 bases between them. Germline CDR1 MNHNS, CDR2 SASEGT. The CDR3 totals 14 residues. The DNA for the CDR3 is TGTGCCAGCACCCTAGAGACTTACACAGATACGCAGTATTTT. It is translated as CASTLETYTDTQYF.

This clonotype has only a few counts. This chain connects TRBV13 to TRBJ2-7; 8 bases map to TRBD2. After removal of 3 bases from V and 6 bases from J, the junction contained 4 bases not matched to a gene. The CDR3 has 13 residues. Germline CDR1 PRHDT, CDR2 FYEKMQ (reference sequence). CDR3 DNA: TGTGCCAGCAGCTTCCGGGGGGGCAGCGAGCAGTACTTC. It specifies CASSFRGGSEQYF.

This clonotype was found many times. The chain links TRBV28 to TRBJ1-5; 9 bases map to TRBD1. V gave up 5 bases and J gave up 2 bases; unmatched junction bases: 4. This CDR3 has 15 residues. From germline, CDR1 is MDHEN and CDR2 SYDVKM. The CDR3 region is CASSTGQGGNQPQHF. The CDR3 DNA reads TGTGCCAGCAGTACGGGACAGGGAGGCAATCAGCCCCAGCATTTT.

This clonotype was counted many times. The chain links TRBV5-1 to TRBJ1-1, with 7 nucleotides matching TRBD1. J gave up 1 base and V 2 bases, and 5 bases lay outside the gene matches. Germline lookup yields CDR1 SGHRS and CDR2 YFSETQ. This CDR3 comprises 15 residues. The DNA of the CDR3 is TGCGCCAGCAGCTTACGGACAGGCCAGAACACTGAAGCTTTCTTT. Amino acid sequence: CASSLRTGQNTEAFF. The entire variable domain, with the rest obtained from reference TRBV5-1 and TRBJ1-1, is as follows: KAGVTQTPRYLIKTRGQQVTLSCSPISGHRSVSWYQQTPGQGLQFLFEYFSETQRNKGNFPGRFSGRQFSNSRSEMNVSTLELGDSALYLCASSLRTGQNTEAFFGQGTRLTVV.